Reported below is one T cell receptor beta chain. The data were obtained in a study of blood T cell repertoires in COVID-19. At the level of the study: The United States, Italy and Spain were the sources of the acute and convalescent COVID-19 samples.

Original processing methods: Amplified reference gene primers provided the basis for estimating nucleated cell counts. Profiling relied on immunoSEQ multiplex PCR, and the TCRdb table lists in-frame clones only, not all of them. From that table come the V and J calls and clone size; the DNA was used to work out D and trimming. The table lists around 260,000 clones, about 80% of them singletons. The CDR3 has 16 residues. After removal of 4 bases from V and 5 bases from J, the junction contained 11 bases not matched to a gene. Germline loops: CDR1 KGHSH, CDR2 LQKENI. The rearrangement joins TRBV18 to TRBJ2-3; 8 bases are a match to TRBD1. Sequenced sample: peripheral blood. The TCR originated in a person aged 70 to 85 with COVID-19, enrolled during active disease. DNA for the CDR3: TGTGCCAGCTCACGCTCCCCAGGGGGCGCGGGAGATACGCAGTATTTT. It translates to CASSRSPGGAGDTQYF.